What follows is one TCR beta chain and its context. Its antigen remains unknown. This specimen comes from a study of T cell clonotyping in hematopoietic cell transplantation. The CDR3 sequence is 17 residues long. CDR1 and CDR2 from the germline V gene are MDHEN and SYDVKM. The V end lost 4 bases, the J end lost 2 bases, and 18 bases lay between the germline ends. Study-wide results and caveats: Recipient TCR diversity dropped after transplant; expanded clonotypes rose from day 30 to 180. At the given depth, recipient repertoires were over 97% de novo clonotypes.

The assay was immunoSEQ multiplex PCR, and TCRdb's table has in-frame clones only and misses some. The data show 8,500 to 9,000 clones, over 85% seen once. The sample here was PBMCs, taken 100 days after allogeneic stem cell transplant. This chain connects TRBV28 to TRBJ1-5, with D possibly TRBD1 on 6 matching bases. This TCR derives from a male patient aged 50 or older who had an allogeneic stem cell transplant from a related donor, so T cells may come from the graft donor. Some clones in this sample may be carry-over from other donors' samples. CDR3 bases: TGTGCCAGCAGTTCACAGGAGGGGGGTTCGGGCAATCAGCCCCAGCATTTT. Its translation: CASSSQEGGSGNQPQHF.